The 10 T cell receptor beta chains in this list originate from one sample, sequenced in a study of shared clonotypes between healthy human individuals. Sequencing used immunoSEQ multiplex PCR; TCRdb keeps in-frame clones, though not all of them. The data show 1.4 million or so clones, with approximately 98.5% seen just once and about 0.35% held by the top ten. The sample taken for sequencing was naive CD4+ T cells sorted from blood. The subset here: CD45RA+ positively selected. The source of these receptors is a man younger than 45 in good health.

V gene TRBV7-9 combines with J gene TRBJ1-5; weak D call: TRBD1 (6 bases). Germline V gene sequence: CDR1 SEHNR, CDR2 FQNEAQ (reference sequence). CDR3 size: 19 residues. Trimming cost V 1 base and J 6 bases, with 25 bases left between them. In nucleotides, the CDR3 is TGTGCCAGCAGCTTAGGCCTCGATCGGACAGTTCGTGGAAGTCAGCCCCAGCATTTT. As protein: CASSLGLDRTVRGSQPQHF.

The sample holds one count of this clone. The chain links TRBV6-4 to TRBJ2-5, with D hard to call. The CDR3 has 14 amino acids. Germline CDR1 and CDR2: MRHNA and SNTAGT. V lost 5 bases to trimming and J lost 1 base, with 11 bases between them. CDR3 sequence reads: CASSPTTIQETQYF. The DNA of the CDR3 is TGTGCCAGCAGTCCAACCACGATCCAAGAGACCCAGTACTTC.

V usage is TRBV7-9 and J usage is TRBJ2-2, with 8 nucleotides matching TRBD1. The CDR3 length is 16 residues. Trimming took 4 bases from V and 3 from J; bases not matched to a gene: 7. The germline gives CDR1 SEHNR, CDR2 FQNEAQ (reference sequence). The CDR3 nucleotides read TGTGCCAGCAGCTCCGGACAGGGTCGCGACACCGGGGAGCTGTTTTTT. This encodes CASSSGQGRDTGELFF.

The chain has TRBV5-1 and TRBJ2-5; D ambiguous. The CDR3 runs 14 residues. The germline V gene encodes CDR1 SGHRS and CDR2 YFSETQ. V lost 0 bases to trimming and J lost 7 bases, with 13 bases between them. The CDR3 loop reads CASSLGRQTVTQYF. Written as DNA, the CDR3 is TGCGCCAGCAGCTTGGGACGGCAAACTGTGACCCAGTACTTC.

The chain joins TRBV28 to TRBJ2-7; D call uncertain. The V gene lost 6 bases and the J gene lost 6 bases, with 24 bases spanning the gap. The CDR3 totals 16 residues. In germline, CDR1 is MDHEN, CDR2 SYDVKM. DNA of the CDR3: TGTGCCAGCAGGCTGTCTACAGCCAAGCCTATCTCCGAGCAGTACTTC. This codes for CASRLSTAKPISEQYF.

Regarding this clone: This same CDR3 is encoded by further DNA sequences in the sample. The gene calls are TRBV28 and TRBJ2-1, with D unresolved. Germline V gene data show CDR1 as MDHEN and CDR2 as SYDVKM. Trimming shortened V by 3 bases and J by 0 bases, and 6 bases separated the two germline ends. The CDR3 sequence is 14 residues long. In DNA, the CDR3 is TGTGCCAGCAGTTTCCTGGGCTCCTACAATGAGCAGTTCTTC. Translating gives CASSFLGSYNEQFF.

V is TRBV7-2 and J is TRBJ2-7; 7 bases agree with TRBD2. The V and J ends lost 5 bases and 3 bases, in that order; junction bases with no gene match: 10. This CDR3 region has 15 residues. Germline CDR1 is SGHTA and CDR2 is FQGNSA. The CDR3 bases are TGTGCCAGCAGCCTACGGGGGGAGGCTAACTACGAGCAGTACTTC. Its protein product is CASSLRGEANYEQYF.

The chain is built from TRBV7-9 and TRBJ1-1; D call uncertain. Germline lookup yields CDR1 SEHNR and CDR2 FQNEAQ (reference sequence). The CDR3 spans 15 residues. V dropped 2 bases and J dropped 0 bases, with 10 bases sitting between them. Written as DNA, the CDR3 is TGTGCCAGCAGCTTATGGGCAGGCTTGAACACTGAAGCTTTCTTT. Its protein product is CASSLWAGLNTEAFF. Filled out from reference TRBV7-9 and TRBJ1-1, the complete variable domain reads DTGVSQNPRHKITKRGQNVTFRCDPISEHNRLYWYRQTLGQGPEFLTYFQNEAQLEKSRLLSDRFSAERPKGSFSTLEIQRTEQGDSAMYLCASSLWAGLNTEAFFGQGTRLTVV.

The rearrangement uses TRBV11-2 and TRBJ2-3; D uncertain. This CDR3 contains 17 residues. V lost 0 bases and J lost 0, with 13 bases in between. The V gene's germline CDR1 is SGHAT and CDR2 FQNNGV. The CDR3 DNA reads TGTGCCAGCAGCTTAGATAACGACGGTGCTAGCACAGATACGCAGTATTTT. This gives the protein CASSLDNDGASTDTQYF.

This rearrangement joins TRBV6-1 to TRBJ2-1; D possibly corresponds to TRBD2 (5 bases). Germline-derived CDR1 and CDR2 are MNHNS and SASEGT. Trimming removed 0 bases at V and 13 bases at J, with 13 bases between. The CDR3 runs 13 residues. The CDR3 spells CASSEALIRTQFF. The CDR3 coding sequence is TGTGCCAGCAGTGAAGCGCTCATCAGGACTCAGTTCTTC.